This entry is about one T cell receptor (beta chain). Its antigen is as yet unknown. Trimming shortened V by 3 bases and J by 3 bases, and 13 bases separated the two germline ends. Germline V lookup: CDR1 SNHLY, CDR2 FYNNEI. This CDR3 comprises 15 residues. These data are taken from a study of shared clonotypes between healthy human individuals. Study information: Each donor's CD8 memory used one plate, CD8 naive two, each CD4 subset three. Study-level points and caveats: Sampling covered nothing but blood. Tissue TCR repertoires likely differ from those found in blood.

CD45RO+ cells joined CCR7-negative CD45RA+ TemRA cells to form CD8 memory. Assay execution took place at the deep level. Method: immunoSEQ multiplex PCR; TCRdb's copy keeps in-frame clones and lacks some. This repertoire shows approximately 640,000 clones, about 90% found once; its top ten account for 30% to 40%. The sequenced material came from memory CD8+ T cells from PBMCs. The subset is: CD45RO+ cells pooled with CCR7-negative TemRA cells. The TCR comes from a man between 18 and 29 years old in good health. Some clones in this sample may be carry-over from other donors' samples. The chain carries TRBV2 and TRBJ2-3; tentatively, D is TRBD2 (6 bases). CDR3 in amino acids: CASSEGGVTTDTQYF. As DNA, the CDR3 is TGTGCCAGCAGTGAGGGCGGGGTAACGACAGATACGCAGTATTTT. Full variable domain (remainder filled in from reference TRBV2 and TRBJ2-3): EPEVTQTPSHQVTQMGQEVILRCVPISNHLYFYWYRQILGQKVEFLVSFYNNEISEKSEIFDDQFSVERPDGSNFTLKIRSTKLEDSAMYFCASSEGGVTTDTQYFGPGTRLTVL.